The 30 T cell receptor beta chains below were found in one sample sequenced in a study of shared clonotypes between healthy human individuals. Sequencing was performed with immunoSEQ multiplex PCR; in TCRdb, only in-frame clones are kept and a portion is missing. The data contain some 2 million clones, just under 95% of them seen just once; the ten biggest clones take up 1.1%. Naive CD8 cells lacked CD45RO, underwent positive selection for CCR7 and left out terminally differentiated effector memory CD45RA+ cells. The sequenced sample consisted of naive CD8+ T cells sorted from blood. The receptors stem from a young man in good health.

The chain recombines TRBV11-2 with TRBJ2-7; no reliable D call. The germline V gene encodes CDR1 SGHAT and CDR2 FQNNGV. The V end lost 1 base, the J end lost 2 bases, and 9 bases lay between the germline ends. The CDR3 spans 14 residues. Written as DNA, the CDR3 is TGTGCCAGCAGCTTAGTTCTGGGAACCTACGAGCAGTACTTC. Encoded protein: CASSLVLGTYEQYF.

This chain uses TRBV11-2 with TRBJ1-5, with D tentatively TRBD1 (6 bases). The CDR3 is made up of 15 amino acids. The ends were cut back, 5 bases at V and 12 bases at J, with 23 bases in the middle. The germline V gene encodes CDR1 SGHAT and CDR2 FQNNGV. In nucleotides, the CDR3 is TGTGCCAGCAGCCTAGGGGCTGGGGGCAGGCTGTTCCAGCATTTT. Translated, it gives CASSLGAGGRLFQHF.

This chain uses TRBV7-6 with TRBJ2-7; 7 bases agree with TRBD1. Trimming took 0 bases from V and 3 from J; bases not matched to a gene: 11. The CDR3 extends over 17 amino acids. The germline V gene encodes CDR1 SGHVS and CDR2 FNYEAQ. The CDR3 bases are TGTGCCAGCAGCTTAGCTATAGGGGGCGAAGGGATCTACGAGCAGTACTTC. This translates into CASSLAIGGEGIYEQYF.

V usage is TRBV6-1 and J usage is TRBJ1-1; D perhaps matches TRBD1 (5 bases). V was pared by 1 base and J by 7 bases, with 22 bases between. This CDR3 region has 17 residues. Germline CDR1 and CDR2: MNHNS and SASEGT. DNA of the CDR3: TGTGCCAGCAGTGAAGACTATTTCGGGGGGGTTAATGATGAAGCTTTCTTT. This translates into CASSEDYFGGVNDEAFF.

The chain has TRBV11-3 and TRBJ2-2; 8 bases match TRBD1. Germline CDR1 and CDR2: SGHNT and YENEEA. V lost 5 bases, J lost 6 bases, and 8 bases stayed unmatched. This CDR3 comprises 15 residues. In nucleotides, the CDR3 is TGTGCCAGCAGCCCCGACAGGGGATCATCCGGGGAGCTGTTTTTT. Translation: CASSPDRGSSGELFF.

The table lists this clone with a count of one. J is TRBJ2-3 and V is TRBV5-6, with 9 bases identical to TRBD1. The length of the CDR3 is 16 residues. The J segment lost 0 bases and the V segment lost 6 bases, leaving 8 bases of the junction unmatched. The germline gives CDR1 SGHDT, CDR2 YYEEEE. The CDR3 nucleotides are TGTGCCAGCACAACGGACAGGGGCCAAAGCACAGATACGCAGTATTTT. Its translation is CASTTDRGQSTDTQYF.

As to this clone: The sample has other DNA sequences that encode this CDR3 too. V is TRBV19 and J is TRBJ2-7; TRBD1 aligns across 7 bases. Per the germline V gene, CDR1 is LNHDA and CDR2 is SQIVND (reference sequence). The CDR3 covers 15 residues. Trimming at V came to 3 bases and at J to 3 bases, leaving 8 bases not matched to a gene. The CDR3, as DNA: TGTGCCAGTAGTATTGTGGGGGACAGCCTCTACGAGCAGTACTTC. Translation gives CASSIVGDSLYEQYF.

The gene calls are TRBV7-9 and TRBJ1-2; tentative D call: TRBD1 (5 bases). Germline loops: CDR1 SEHNR, CDR2 FQNEAQ (reference sequence). The CDR3 totals 16 residues. Trimming removed 3 bases from V and 6 bases from J, with 20 bases in between. The CDR3 protein is CASSLGLTAPYDGYTF. The CDR3 DNA sequence: TGTGCCAGCAGCTTGGGACTTACAGCCCCATACGATGGCTACACCTTC.

Comment on this clone: The same CDR3 is also encoded by other DNA sequences in this sample. The J gene is TRBJ1-5, the V gene TRBV30; D ambiguous. The CDR3 has 13 amino acids. The V end lost 0 bases, the J end lost 7 bases, and 10 bases lay between the germline ends. The germline CDR1 and CDR2 sequences are GTSNPN and SVGIG (reference sequence). The CDR3 bases are TGTGCCTGGAGTGTGGGGAGAGGGCAGCCCCAGCATTTT. Translation gives CAWSVGRGQPQHF.

CDR3 in DNA: TGTGCCAGCAGCCCCCTCGAGGACTACGAGCAGTACTTC. Amino acid sequence: CASSPLEDYEQYF. V usage is TRBV7-9 and J usage is TRBJ2-7, with D hard to call. The germline V gene has CDR1 SEHNR and CDR2 FQNEAQ (reference sequence). The CDR3 spans 13 residues. The ends were cut back, 5 bases at V and 3 bases at J, with 11 bases in the middle.

This clone was seen once. The chain employs TRBV6-5 and TRBJ1-4; the D is unclear. This CDR3 has 13 amino acids. CDR1 and CDR2 (germline): MNHEY, SVGAGI. Trimming pared 6 bases from V and 5 bases from J, leaving 10 bases between. The CDR3 bases are TGTGCCAGCAGAGCACAGAACAATGAAAAACTGTTTTTT. Its protein is CASRAQNNEKLFF.

V gene TRBV5-5 combines with J gene TRBJ2-3; 7 positions agree with TRBD1. CDR1 is SGHKS and CDR2 is YYEKEE in the germline V gene (reference sequence). V was pared by 3 bases and J by 3 bases, with 7 bases of the junction left unmatched. CDR3 size: 15 residues. This CDR3 is CASSYRTGWTDTQYF. DNA for the CDR3: TGTGCCAGCAGCTACAGGACAGGTTGGACAGATACGCAGTATTTT. Complete variable domain (other parts from reference TRBV5-5 and TRBJ2-3): DAGVTQSPTHLIKTRGQQVTLRCSPISGHKSVSWYQQVLGQGPQFIFQYYEKEERGRGNFPDRFSARQFPNYSSELNVNALLLGDSALYLCASSYRTGWTDTQYFGPGTRLTVL.

The J gene is TRBJ2-1, the V gene TRBV28; TRBD2 aligns across 10 bases. The J segment lost 7 bases and the V segment lost 6 bases, leaving 6 bases of the junction unmatched. Germline V gene sequence: CDR1 MDHEN, CDR2 SYDVKM. This CDR3 contains 14 residues. CDR3 residues: CASRPPSGGNEQFF. The CDR3 nucleotides read TGTGCCAGCAGACCCCCTAGCGGGGGTAATGAGCAGTTCTTC.

This sequence joins TRBV5-6 and TRBJ1-1, with D uncertain. Between the trimmed V and J ends, which lost 4 bases and 2 bases, there was a span of 6 bases. CDR1 and CDR2 (germline): SGHDT, YYEEEE. The CDR3 is 12 amino acids. For the CDR3, the DNA is TGTGCCAGCAGCAGACATAACACTGAAGCTTTCTTT. Translating gives CASSRHNTEAFF.

Details on this clone: Other DNA sequences from this sample encode an identical CDR3 as well. This chain uses TRBV11-2 with TRBJ2-7, with D perhaps TRBD1 or TRBD2 (5 bases each). The CDR3 is 14 amino acids. The V gene's germline CDR1 is SGHAT and CDR2 FQNNGV. V lost 5 bases, J lost 0 bases, and 11 bases lay in between. CDR3 DNA: TGTGCCAGCAGCCTGTCGGGGCTCTCCTACGAGCAGTACTTC. Its protein product is CASSLSGLSYEQYF.

The chain joins TRBV27 to TRBJ2-3; a possible D gene is TRBD2 (6 bases). V was clipped by 3 bases and J by 6 bases, with 10 bases between them. Germline V gene data show CDR1 as MNHEY and CDR2 as SMNVEV (reference sequence). The CDR3 is made up of 13 amino acids. Here the CDR3 reads CASSLTSPDTQYF. The CDR3 DNA reads as TGTGCCAGCAGTTTGACTAGTCCCGATACGCAGTATTTT.

Remarks on this clone: Other DNA sequences in the sample encode the same CDR3. The V and J genes are TRBV30 and TRBJ1-1; no firm D call. Per germline, CDR1 GTSNPN and CDR2 SVGIG (reference sequence). The length of the CDR3 is 13 residues. The V end was cut by 0 bases, the J end by 3 bases, with 8 bases between. CDR3 amino acids: CAWSVFTYTEAFF. Here the CDR3 DNA reads TGTGCCTGGAGTGTATTTACTTACACTGAAGCTTTCTTT. The whole variable domain, remainder taken from reference TRBV30 and TRBJ1-1, is SQTIHQWPATLVQPVGSPLSLECTVEGTSNPNLYWYRQAAGRGLQLLFYSVGIGQISSEVPQNLSASRPQDRQFILSSKKLLLSDSGFYLCAWSVFTYTEAFFGQGTRLTVV.

The V call is TRBV27, the J call TRBJ1-5, with D perhaps TRBD1 (6 bases). The V end was cut by 6 bases, the J end by 6 bases, with 15 bases between. The CDR3 spans 14 residues. From germline, CDR1 is MNHEY and CDR2 SMNVEV (reference sequence). The CDR3 spells CASRQNSGVQPQHF. The CDR3 coding sequence is TGTGCCAGCAGGCAAAACTCAGGGGTTCAGCCCCAGCATTTT.

The chain has TRBV29-1 and TRBJ2-7; 12 bases are shared with TRBD2. Germline assignment: CDR1 SQVTM and CDR2 ANQGSEA. Trimming removed 4 bases from V and 4 bases from J; junction bases left unmatched: 11. The CDR3 consists of 16 residues. In DNA, the CDR3 is TGCAGCGTTGGAGGAGGTTGGGGGACTAGCGGGTACGAGCAGTACTTC. Translating gives CSVGGGWGTSGYEQYF.

This chain connects TRBV6-4 to TRBJ2-7, with 7 bases that match TRBD1. The CDR3 covers 13 residues. Germline V lookup: CDR1 MRHNA, CDR2 SNTAGT. Trimming at V came to 2 bases and at J to 3 bases, leaving 1 base not matched to a gene. The CDR3 region is CASSDRGLYEQYF. Here the CDR3 DNA reads TGTGCCAGCAGTGACAGGGGGCTCTACGAGCAGTACTTC.

This sequence joins TRBV11-2 and TRBJ2-7; no definite D call. With 2 bases removed from V and 6 bases from J, the gap between germline ends came to 5 bases. Per germline, CDR1 SGHAT and CDR2 FQNNGV. The CDR3 covers 11 residues. The CDR3 loop is CASSLTTEQYF. The DNA for the CDR3 is TGTGCCAGCAGCTTAACGACCGAGCAGTACTTC.

Details on this clone: The identical CDR3 is also encoded by other nucleotide sequences in the sample. The chain joins TRBV4-3 to TRBJ1-5; TRBD1 aligns across 8 bases. V dropped 0 bases and J dropped 4; count of bases not matched to a gene: 2. The length of the CDR3 is 15 residues. The germline CDR1 and CDR2 sequences are LGHNA and YSLEER. The DNA for the CDR3 is TGCGCCAGCAGCCAAGATAGACAGGGGAATCAGCCCCAGCATTTT. Its translation: CASSQDRQGNQPQHF.

The rearrangement links TRBV4-2 to TRBJ1-6, with D tentatively TRBD1 (5 bases). V was clipped by 0 bases and J by 0 bases, with 15 bases between them. CDR3 length: 19 amino acids. Germline V lookup: CDR1 LGHNA, CDR2 YNFKEQ. The CDR3 reads CASSQEGQGLSSYNSPLHF. The CDR3 nucleotides are TGTGCCAGCAGCCAAGAGGGCCAGGGATTAAGCTCCTATAATTCACCCCTCCACTTT.

The genes are TRBV2 and TRBJ1-1; 10 bases are shared with TRBD1. Per germline, CDR1 SNHLY and CDR2 FYNNEI. The CDR3 loop spans 17 amino acids. The J segment lost 4 bases and the V segment lost 6 bases, leaving 14 bases of the junction unmatched. CDR3 residues: CASSPDRGRVWSTEAFF. The CDR3 nucleotides are TGTGCCAGCAGCCCTGACAGGGGGCGCGTGTGGAGCACTGAAGCTTTCTTT.

V usage is TRBV4-1 and J usage is TRBJ2-5; 7 bases are shared with TRBD2. The CDR3 covers 14 residues. CDR1 is MGHRA, CDR2 YSYEKL, per germline. V dropped 4 bases and J dropped 2; count of bases not matched to a gene: 4. Here the CDR3 reads CASSRVGGQETQYF. The CDR3 nucleotides read TGCGCCAGCAGCCGTGTCGGGGGGCAAGAGACCCAGTACTTC.

V is TRBV5-1 and J is TRBJ1-2; maybe TRBD1 (5 bases). V lost 2 bases and J 8 bases, leaving 13 bases between the germline ends. Germline V CDR1 and CDR2: SGHRS, YFSETQ. The CDR3 is made up of 13 amino acids. The CDR3 loop reads CASSFDVGDGYTF. The CDR3 nucleotides read TGCGCCAGCAGCTTTGATGTCGGGGACGGCTACACCTTC.

The V gene is TRBV7-2, the J gene TRBJ2-1, with 8 positions matching TRBD1. The CDR3 length is 15 residues. CDR1 and CDR2 (germline): SGHTA, FQGNSA. With 4 bases clipped from V and 4 bases from J, the junction kept 6 bases outside the gene matches. CDR3: CASSSGQGGYNEQFF. The CDR3 coding sequence is TGTGCCAGCAGCTCAGGACAGGGTGGGTACAATGAGCAGTTCTTC.

The genes are TRBV13 and TRBJ1-5; D gene unclear. Per germline, CDR1 PRHDT and CDR2 FYEKMQ (reference sequence). CDR3 length: 13 residues. V was clipped by 0 bases and J by 9 bases, with 9 bases between them. The DNA of the CDR3 is TGTGCCAGCAGCTTAGGCCTAGGGTGGCCCCAGCATTTT. Protein product: CASSLGLGWPQHF.

The rearrangement uses TRBV7-9 and TRBJ2-2; TRBD2 agrees at 14 bases. V dropped 5 bases and J dropped 4; count of bases not matched to a gene: 9. Germline V gene data show CDR1 as SEHNR and CDR2 as FQNEAQ (reference sequence). The CDR3 runs 18 residues. Here the CDR3 DNA reads TGTGCCAGCAGCCTTGGACTAGCGGGAGGCCCTGGCACCGGGGAGCTGTTTTTT. This codes for CASSLGLAGGPGTGELFF. Variable domain in full (rest from reference TRBV7-9 and TRBJ2-2): DTGVSQNPRHKITKRGQNVTFRCDPISEHNRLYWYRQTLGQGPEFLTYFQNEAQLEKSRLLSDRFSAERPKGSFSTLEIQRTEQGDSAMYLCASSLGLAGGPGTGELFFGEGSRLTVL.

The CDR3 is CAKTYSGGIGYTF. Here the CDR3 DNA reads TGTGCCAAGACATATTCAGGGGGCATAGGCTACACCTTC. The chain has TRBV27 and TRBJ1-2; TRBD1 agrees at 8 bases. The germline CDR1 and CDR2 sequences are MNHEY and SMNVEV (reference sequence). The CDR3 consists of 13 residues. After removal of 10 bases from V and 8 bases from J, the junction contained 12 bases not matched to a gene.